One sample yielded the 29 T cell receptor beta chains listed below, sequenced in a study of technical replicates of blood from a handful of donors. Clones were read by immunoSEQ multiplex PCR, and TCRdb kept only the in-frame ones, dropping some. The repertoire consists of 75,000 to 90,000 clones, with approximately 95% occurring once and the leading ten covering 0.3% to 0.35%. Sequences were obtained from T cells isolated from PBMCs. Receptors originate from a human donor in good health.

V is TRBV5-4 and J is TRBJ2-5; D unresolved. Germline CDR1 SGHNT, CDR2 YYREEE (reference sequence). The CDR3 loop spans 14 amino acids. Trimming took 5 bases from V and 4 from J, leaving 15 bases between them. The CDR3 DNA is TGTGCCAGCAGATCCTCCAGGATATTAGAGACCCAGTACTTC. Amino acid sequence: CASRSSRILETQYF.

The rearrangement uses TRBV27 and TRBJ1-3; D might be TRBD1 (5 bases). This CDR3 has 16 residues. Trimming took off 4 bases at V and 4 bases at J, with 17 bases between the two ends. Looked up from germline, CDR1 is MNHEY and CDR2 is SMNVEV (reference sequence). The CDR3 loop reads CASSWKGPLGGNTIYF. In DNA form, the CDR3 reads TGTGCCAGCAGTTGGAAGGGGCCCCTGGGAGGAAACACCATATATTTT.

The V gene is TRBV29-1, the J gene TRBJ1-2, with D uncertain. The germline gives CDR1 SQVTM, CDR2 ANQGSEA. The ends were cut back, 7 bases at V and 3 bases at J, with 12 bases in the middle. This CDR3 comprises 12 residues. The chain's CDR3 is CSALLPDYGYTF. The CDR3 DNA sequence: TGCAGCGCTCTACTCCCCGACTATGGCTACACCTTC.

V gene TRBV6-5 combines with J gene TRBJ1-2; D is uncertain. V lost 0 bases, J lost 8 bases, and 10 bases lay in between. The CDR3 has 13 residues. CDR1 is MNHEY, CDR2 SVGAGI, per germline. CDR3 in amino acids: CASSYSSGWGYTF. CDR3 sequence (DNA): TGTGCCAGCAGTTACTCGTCAGGTTGGGGCTACACCTTC.

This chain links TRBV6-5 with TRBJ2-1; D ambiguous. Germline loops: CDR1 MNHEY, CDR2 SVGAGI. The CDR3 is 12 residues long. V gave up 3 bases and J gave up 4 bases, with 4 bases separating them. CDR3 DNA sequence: TGTGCCAGCAGTTATCGTTACAATGAGCAGTTCTTC. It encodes CASSYRYNEQFF.

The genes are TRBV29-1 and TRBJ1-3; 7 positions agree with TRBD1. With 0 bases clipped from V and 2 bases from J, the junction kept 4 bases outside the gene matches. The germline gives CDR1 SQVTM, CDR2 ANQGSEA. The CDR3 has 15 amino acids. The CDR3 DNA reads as TGCAGCGTTGAAGATAGGGGGCGAGCTGGAAACACCATATATTTT. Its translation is CSVEDRGRAGNTIYF. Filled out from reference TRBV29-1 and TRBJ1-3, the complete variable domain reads SAVISQKPSRDICQRGTSLTIQCQVDSQVTMMFWYRQQPGQSLTLIATANQGSEATYESGFVIDKFPISRPNLTFSTLTVSNMSPEDSSIYLCSVEDRGRAGNTIYFGEGSWLTVV.

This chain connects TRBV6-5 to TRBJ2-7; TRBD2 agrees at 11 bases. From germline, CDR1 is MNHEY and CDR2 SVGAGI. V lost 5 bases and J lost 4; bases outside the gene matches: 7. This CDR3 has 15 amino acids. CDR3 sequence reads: CASSPGLAGLYEQYF. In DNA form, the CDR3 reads TGTGCCAGCAGTCCCGGACTAGCGGGCTTATACGAGCAGTACTTC.

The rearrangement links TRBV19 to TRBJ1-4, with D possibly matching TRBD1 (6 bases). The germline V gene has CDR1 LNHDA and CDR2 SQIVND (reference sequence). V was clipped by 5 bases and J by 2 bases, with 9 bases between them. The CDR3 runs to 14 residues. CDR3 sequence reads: CASSYRDTNEKLFF. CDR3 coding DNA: TGTGCCAGTAGTTACAGGGACACTAATGAAAAACTGTTTTTT.

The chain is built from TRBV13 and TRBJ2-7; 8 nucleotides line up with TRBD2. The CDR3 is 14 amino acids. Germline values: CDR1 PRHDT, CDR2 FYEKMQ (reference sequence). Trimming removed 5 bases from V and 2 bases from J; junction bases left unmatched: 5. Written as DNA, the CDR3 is TGTGCCAGCAGCCCTAGCGGGTCAACCTACGAGCAGTACTTC. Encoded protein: CASSPSGSTYEQYF.

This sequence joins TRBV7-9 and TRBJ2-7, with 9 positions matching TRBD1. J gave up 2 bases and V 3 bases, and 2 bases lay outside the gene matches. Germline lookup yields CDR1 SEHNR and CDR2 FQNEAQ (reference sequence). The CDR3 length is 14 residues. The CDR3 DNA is TGTGCCAGCAGCTTCGGGACAGGGACCTACGAGCAGTACTTC. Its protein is CASSFGTGTYEQYF.

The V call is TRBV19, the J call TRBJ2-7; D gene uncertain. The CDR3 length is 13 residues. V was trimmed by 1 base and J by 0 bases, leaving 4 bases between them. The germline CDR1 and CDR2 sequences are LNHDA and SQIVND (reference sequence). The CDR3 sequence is CASSIASSYEQYF. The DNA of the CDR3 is TGTGCCAGTAGTATAGCGAGCTCCTACGAGCAGTACTTC.

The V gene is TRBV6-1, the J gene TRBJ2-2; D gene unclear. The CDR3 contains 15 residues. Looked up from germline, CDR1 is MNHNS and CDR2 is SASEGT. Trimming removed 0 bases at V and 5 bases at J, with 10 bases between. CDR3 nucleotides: TGTGCCAGCAGTGAAGCGTCTCGTTTGACCGGGGAGCTGTTTTTT. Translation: CASSEASRLTGELFF.

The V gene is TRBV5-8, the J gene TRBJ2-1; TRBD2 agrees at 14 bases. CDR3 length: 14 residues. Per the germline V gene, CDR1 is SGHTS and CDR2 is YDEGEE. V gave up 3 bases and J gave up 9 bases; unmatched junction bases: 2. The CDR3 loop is CASSYGTSGSEQFF. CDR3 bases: TGTGCCAGCAGCTATGGGACTAGCGGGAGTGAGCAGTTCTTC.

CDR3 region: CASSQSTSETYEQYF. The CDR3, as DNA: TGTGCCAGCAGCCAATCGACTAGCGAGACATACGAGCAGTACTTC. The V gene is TRBV14, the J gene TRBJ2-7; TRBD2 matches at 8 bases. CDR1 and CDR2 (germline): SGHDN, FVKESK. The length of the CDR3 is 15 residues. The ends lost 2 bases at V and 4 bases at J; junction bases unmatched: 7.

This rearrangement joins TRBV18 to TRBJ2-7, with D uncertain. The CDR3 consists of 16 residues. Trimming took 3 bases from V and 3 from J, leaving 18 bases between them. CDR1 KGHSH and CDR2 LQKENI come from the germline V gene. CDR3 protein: CASSPSLISLRYEQYF. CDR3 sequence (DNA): TGTGCCAGCTCACCGAGTTTAATCTCCCTCCGCTACGAGCAGTACTTC.

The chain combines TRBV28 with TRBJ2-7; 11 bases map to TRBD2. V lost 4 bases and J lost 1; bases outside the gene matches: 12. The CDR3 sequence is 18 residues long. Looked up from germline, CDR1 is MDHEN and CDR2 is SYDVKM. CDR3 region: CASSSGQVLAGASYEQYF. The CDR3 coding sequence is TGTGCCAGCAGTTCAGGACAGGTACTAGCGGGAGCATCCTACGAGCAGTACTTC.

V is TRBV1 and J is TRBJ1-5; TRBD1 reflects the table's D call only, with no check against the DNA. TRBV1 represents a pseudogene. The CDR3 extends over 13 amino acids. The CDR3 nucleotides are TGCACGAAAGCCAGGGCAAGGGCCCAGCCCCAGCATTTT. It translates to CTKARARAQPQHF.

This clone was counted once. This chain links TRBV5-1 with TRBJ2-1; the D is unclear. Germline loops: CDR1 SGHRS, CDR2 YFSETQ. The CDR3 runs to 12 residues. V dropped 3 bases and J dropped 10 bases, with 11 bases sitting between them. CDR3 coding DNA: TGCGCCAGCAGCTCTCCCCCCGGGGAGCAGTTCTTC. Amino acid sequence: CASSSPPGEQFF.

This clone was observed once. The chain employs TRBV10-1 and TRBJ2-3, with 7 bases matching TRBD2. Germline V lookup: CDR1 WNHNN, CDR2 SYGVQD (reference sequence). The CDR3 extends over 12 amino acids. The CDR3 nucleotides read TGCGCAAAGCGGGACCCCCCGGATACGCAGTATTTT. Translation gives CAKRDPPDTQYF.

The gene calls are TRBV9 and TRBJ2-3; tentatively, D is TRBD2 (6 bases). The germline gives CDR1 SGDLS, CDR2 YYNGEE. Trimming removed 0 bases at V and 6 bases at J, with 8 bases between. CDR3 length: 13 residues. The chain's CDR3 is CASSVGTTDTQYF. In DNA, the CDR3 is TGTGCCAGCAGCGTAGGGACTACCGATACGCAGTATTTT.

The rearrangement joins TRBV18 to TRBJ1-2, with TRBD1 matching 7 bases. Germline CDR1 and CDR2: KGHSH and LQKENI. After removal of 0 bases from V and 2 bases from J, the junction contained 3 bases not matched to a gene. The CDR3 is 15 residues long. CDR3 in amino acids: CASSPPGQRNYGYTF. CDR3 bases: TGTGCCAGCTCACCACCGGGACAGAGAAACTATGGCTACACCTTC.

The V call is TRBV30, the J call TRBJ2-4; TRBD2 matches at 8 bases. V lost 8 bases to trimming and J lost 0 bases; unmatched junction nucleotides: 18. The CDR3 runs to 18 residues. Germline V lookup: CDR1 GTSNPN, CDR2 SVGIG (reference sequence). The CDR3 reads CAMRGGLGTRLAKNIQYF. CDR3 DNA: TGTGCCATGAGAGGGGGACTAGGAACGCGGCTAGCCAAAAACATTCAGTACTTC.

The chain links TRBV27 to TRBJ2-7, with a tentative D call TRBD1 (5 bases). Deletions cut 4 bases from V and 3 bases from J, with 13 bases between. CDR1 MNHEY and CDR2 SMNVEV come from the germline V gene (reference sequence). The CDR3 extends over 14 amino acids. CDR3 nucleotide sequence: TGTGCCAGCAGTTCCATAAGGGGCAGCTACGAGCAGTACTTC. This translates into CASSSIRGSYEQYF.

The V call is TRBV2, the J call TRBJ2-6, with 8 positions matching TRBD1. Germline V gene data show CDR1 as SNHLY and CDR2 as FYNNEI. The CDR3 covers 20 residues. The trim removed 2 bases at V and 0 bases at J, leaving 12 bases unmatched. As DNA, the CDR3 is TGTGCCAGCAGTGAAATGGAGAGGACAGGGTTACGCTCTGGGGCCAACGTCCTGACTTTC. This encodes CASSEMERTGLRSGANVLTF.

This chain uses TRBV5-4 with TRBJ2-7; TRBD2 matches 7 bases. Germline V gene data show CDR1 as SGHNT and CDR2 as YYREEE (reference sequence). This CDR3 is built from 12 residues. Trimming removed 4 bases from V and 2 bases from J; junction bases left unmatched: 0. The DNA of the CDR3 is TGTGCCAGCAGCGCGGGGGCCTACGAGCAGTACTTC. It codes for CASSAGAYEQYF.

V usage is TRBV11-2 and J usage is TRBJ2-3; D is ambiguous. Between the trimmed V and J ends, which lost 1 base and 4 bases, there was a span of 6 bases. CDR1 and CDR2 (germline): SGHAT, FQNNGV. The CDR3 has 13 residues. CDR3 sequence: CASSLGVADTQYF. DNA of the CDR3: TGTGCCAGCAGCTTAGGAGTTGCAGATACGCAGTATTTT.

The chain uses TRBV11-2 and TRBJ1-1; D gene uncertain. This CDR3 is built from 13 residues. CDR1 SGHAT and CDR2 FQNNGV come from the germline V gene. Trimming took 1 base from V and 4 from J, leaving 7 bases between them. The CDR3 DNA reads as TGTGCCAGCAGCTTAGGGGAGACCACTGAAGCTTTCTTT. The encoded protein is CASSLGETTEAFF.

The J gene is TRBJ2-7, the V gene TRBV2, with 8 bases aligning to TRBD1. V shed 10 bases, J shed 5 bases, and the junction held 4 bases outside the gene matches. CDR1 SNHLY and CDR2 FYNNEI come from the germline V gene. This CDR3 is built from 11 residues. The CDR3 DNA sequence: TGTGCCACCGAGGACAGGGACGAGCAGTACTTC. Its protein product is CATEDRDEQYF.

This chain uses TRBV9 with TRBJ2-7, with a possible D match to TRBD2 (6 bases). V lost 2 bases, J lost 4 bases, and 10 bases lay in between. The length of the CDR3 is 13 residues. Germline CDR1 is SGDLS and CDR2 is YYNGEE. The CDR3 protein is CASSVTGGYEQYF. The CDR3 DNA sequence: TGTGCCAGCAGCGTTACTGGGGGGTACGAGCAGTACTTC. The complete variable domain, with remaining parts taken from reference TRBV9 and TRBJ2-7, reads DSGVTQTPKHLITATGQRVTLRCSPRSGDLSVYWYQQSLDQGLQFLIQYYNGEERAKGNILERFSAQQFPDLHSELNLSSLELGDSALYFCASSVTGGYEQYFGPGTRLTVT.